Presented here are 27 T cell receptor beta chains from one specimen sequenced in a study of blood T cell repertoires in COVID-19. Clones were sequenced by immunoSEQ multiplex PCR, and TCRdb holds only the in-frame ones, with some missing. The top ten hold just under 6.5% of the sample, which has a few hundred thousand clones, 70% to 90% seen once. Source material: peripheral blood. The receptors here all came from a woman aged 45 to 65 with COVID-19, enrolled during active disease.

The chain is built from TRBV13 and TRBJ2-1; perhaps TRBD1 as D (6 bases). CDR1 is PRHDT and CDR2 is FYEKMQ in the germline V gene (reference sequence). The CDR3 loop spans 14 amino acids. Trimming cost V 0 bases and J 3 bases, with 6 bases left between them. The CDR3 nucleotides are TGTGCCAGCAGCTTAGGACAGGGCTACAATGAGCAGTTCTTC. Translating it yields CASSLGQGYNEQFF.

This sequence joins TRBV29-1 and TRBJ2-5; maybe TRBD1 (6 bases). This CDR3 region has 13 residues. Trimming removed 7 bases at V and 0 bases at J, with 12 bases between. CDR1 and CDR2 (germline): SQVTM, ANQGSEA. The CDR3 is CSARGGDQETQYF. The CDR3 nucleotides are TGCAGCGCGCGAGGGGGTGACCAAGAGACCCAGTACTTC.

The chain combines TRBV9 with TRBJ2-1, with 8 nucleotides matching TRBD1. CDR3 length: 16 amino acids. V was pared by 0 bases and J by 7 bases, with 9 bases of the junction left unmatched. Germline V gives CDR1 SGDLS, CDR2 YYNGEE. The CDR3 DNA sequence: TGTGCCAGCAGCGTAGTACCGGGACAGGTTCGTAATGAGCAGTTCTTC. Its protein is CASSVVPGQVRNEQFF.

The gene calls are TRBV10-3 and TRBJ2-6; TRBD2 is a possible D gene (7 bases). Germline V gives CDR1 ENHRY, CDR2 SYGVKD. CDR3 length: 14 amino acids. V lost 9 bases to trimming and J lost 1 base, with 10 bases between them. This chain's CDR3 is CAMGGQSGANVLTF. The CDR3 DNA sequence: TGTGCCATGGGGGGGCAGTCTGGGGCCAACGTCCTGACTTTC.

The CDR3 loop is CASSHIAGGETYEQYF. In nucleotides, the CDR3 is TGCGCCAGCAGCCACATAGCGGGAGGGGAGACCTACGAGCAGTACTTC. The rearrangement joins TRBV4-1 to TRBJ2-7, with 11 bases fitting TRBD2. CDR1 is MGHRA, CDR2 YSYEKL, per germline. The V segment lost 3 bases and the J segment 2 bases; nucleotides outside the gene matches: 6. This CDR3 spans 16 amino acids.

The J gene is TRBJ2-1, the V gene TRBV4-1; D gene uncertain. Germline V gene lookup returns CDR1 MGHRA and CDR2 YSYEKL. The CDR3 covers 15 residues. The germline V and J ends were trimmed by 4 bases and 0 bases, with 10 bases remaining between them. CDR3 sequence (DNA): TGCGCCAGCAGCCTAATCGGTAGCTCCTACAATGAGCAGTTCTTC. Its protein is CASSLIGSSYNEQFF.

This chain joins TRBV30 and TRBJ2-3; D uncertain. Deletions cut 2 bases from V and 2 bases from J, with 8 bases between. The germline V gene has CDR1 GTSNPN and CDR2 SVGIG (reference sequence). The CDR3 sequence is 13 residues long. DNA for the CDR3: TGTGCCTGGAGTCTAAGAGTCACAGATACGCAGTATTTT. This encodes CAWSLRVTDTQYF.

The chain combines TRBV5-5 with TRBJ1-2; 7 bases line up with TRBD1. The CDR3 is 15 amino acids. The junction had 8 bases not matched to a gene; V was cut back by 0 bases and J by 6 bases. From germline, CDR1 is SGHKS and CDR2 YYEKEE (reference sequence). The CDR3 protein is CASSLGVTGMDGYTF. In nucleotides, the CDR3 is TGTGCCAGCAGCTTGGGGGTGACAGGGATGGATGGCTACACCTTC.

This chain links TRBV5-1 with TRBJ1-4; D gene ambiguous. V gave up 4 bases and J gave up 8 bases, with 15 bases separating them. The germline V gene encodes CDR1 SGHRS and CDR2 YFSETQ. The CDR3 totals 14 residues. The CDR3 is CASSPRPGGEKLFF. The CDR3 DNA follows: TGCGCCAGCAGCCCACGCCCAGGCGGGGAAAAACTGTTTTTT.

This clone showed up just once. The chain is built from TRBV3-1 (or the pseudogene TRBV3-2) and TRBJ2-5; D is ambiguous. The CDR3 is made up of 11 amino acids. Germline values: CDR1 LGHDT, CDR2 YNNKEL (reference sequence). Trimming stripped 3 bases from V and 7 bases from J, with 6 bases between. Here the CDR3 DNA reads TGTGCCAGCAGCCATAGTGGGACCCAGTACTTC. Translated: CASSHSGTQYF.

The chain has TRBV4-1 and TRBJ2-7; D may be TRBD2 (5 bases). Trimming removed 1 base at V and 4 bases at J, with 14 bases between. Germline loops: CDR1 MGHRA, CDR2 YSYEKL. The CDR3 runs to 15 residues. In DNA, the CDR3 is TGCGCCAGCAGCCAAGTCGATCCTAGCAGATACGAGCAGTACTTC. As protein: CASSQVDPSRYEQYF.

The genes are TRBV27 and TRBJ1-5; tentative D call: TRBD1 (5 bases). Germline values: CDR1 MNHEY, CDR2 SMNVEV (reference sequence). Trimming cost V 6 bases and J 9 bases, with 24 bases left between them. This CDR3 spans 16 amino acids. CDR3 nucleotides: TGTGCCAGCAGCCCCGGGGGGAGTGCCTCTCGCTGGCCCCAGCATTTT. Amino acids: CASSPGGSASRWPQHF.

The rearrangement uses TRBV3-1 (or the pseudogene TRBV3-2) and TRBJ1-1; tentative D call: TRBD1 (5 bases). Germline CDR1 LGHDT, CDR2 YNNKEL (reference sequence). CDR3 length: 14 residues. V lost 3 bases and J 2 bases, leaving 10 bases between the germline ends. Written as DNA, the CDR3 is TGTGCCAGCAGCCAGCGGACAAAAAACACTGAAGCTTTCTTT. Amino acids: CASSQRTKNTEAFF.

This clone was counted once. The J gene is TRBJ1-1, the V gene TRBV9; 9 bases agree with TRBD1. V was clipped by 2 bases and J by 0 bases; unmatched bases: 8. From germline, CDR1 is SGDLS and CDR2 YYNGEE. This CDR3 is 17 amino acids long. CDR3 region: CASSVTGGAQMNTEAFF. The CDR3 DNA is TGTGCCAGCAGCGTCACAGGGGGCGCTCAGATGAACACTGAAGCTTTCTTT.

In this sample, this clone turned up once. The chain combines TRBV5-4 with TRBJ1-1, with TRBD1 identical over 8 bases. Unmatched junction bases numbered 4, after V lost 0 bases and J lost 3 bases. Germline values: CDR1 SGHNT, CDR2 YYREEE (reference sequence). The CDR3 loop spans 15 amino acids. The CDR3 here is CASSLVRGRDTEAFF. CDR3 in DNA: TGTGCCAGCAGCTTGGTCAGGGGGCGGGACACTGAAGCTTTCTTT. The whole variable domain, filled in from reference TRBV5-4 and TRBJ1-1, reads ETGVTQSPTHLIKTRGQQVTLRCSSQSGHNTVSWYQQALGQGPQFIFQYYREEENGRGNFPPRFSGLQFPNYSSELNVNALELDDSALYLCASSLVRGRDTEAFFGQGTRLTVV.

The chain has TRBV6-2 or TRBV6-3 and TRBJ2-1; TRBD1 matches at 7 bases. The V segment lost 5 bases and the J segment 2 bases; nucleotides outside the gene matches: 9. Germline CDR1 and CDR2: MNHEY and SVGEGT. CDR3 size: 16 residues. The CDR3 loop is CASSTPGTATYNEQFF. CDR3 nucleotide sequence: TGTGCCAGCAGTACCCCCGGGACAGCCACCTACAATGAGCAGTTCTTC.

The chain employs TRBV5-1 and TRBJ2-3; TRBD1 matches at 7 bases. The CDR3 is 14 amino acids. Trimming cost V 7 bases and J 1 base; bases outside gene matches: 6. Germline loops: CDR1 SGHRS, CDR2 YFSETQ. The CDR3 DNA sequence: TGCGCCAGCCGGGACAGTCCGCGCACAGATACGCAGTATTTT. This sequence encodes CASRDSPRTDTQYF.

The chain uses TRBV30 and TRBJ2-5, with D maybe TRBD2 (5 bases). Germline loops: CDR1 GTSNPN, CDR2 SVGIG (reference sequence). V was shortened by 0 bases and J by 1 base, with 12 bases between the two germline ends. The CDR3 is made up of 15 amino acids. In DNA form, the CDR3 reads TGTGCCTGGAGTGTACTAGACACGGGCCAAGAGACCCAGTACTTC. Its translation is CAWSVLDTGQETQYF.

This CDR3 is CASSLGGLAGRTDTQYF. CDR3 in DNA: TGTGCCAGCAGCTTAGGGGGACTAGCGGGAAGGACAGATACGCAGTATTTT. The rearrangement links TRBV7-9 to TRBJ2-3; TRBD2 agrees at 13 bases. Per germline, CDR1 SEHNR and CDR2 FQNEAQ (reference sequence). V dropped 1 base and J dropped 3; count of bases not matched to a gene: 4. The CDR3 runs 17 residues. Drawing the rest from reference TRBV7-9 and TRBJ2-3, the complete variable domain is DTGVSQNPRHKITKRGQNVTFRCDPISEHNRLYWYRQTLGQGPEFLTYFQNEAQLEKSRLLSDRFSAERPKGSFSTLEIQRTEQGDSAMYLCASSLGGLAGRTDTQYFGPGTRLTVL.

The rearrangement links TRBV7-9 to TRBJ2-1; 12 bases agree with TRBD2. CDR3 length equals 15 residues. Trimming removed 6 bases from V and 4 bases from J; junction bases left unmatched: 4. Germline-derived CDR1 and CDR2 are SEHNR and FQNEAQ (reference sequence). In DNA form, the CDR3 reads TGTGCCAGCAGTTTGACTAGCGGGGGATACAATGAGCAGTTCTTC. Protein product: CASSLTSGGYNEQFF. The full variable domain, completed using reference TRBV7-9 and TRBJ2-1, is DTGVSQNPRHKITKRGQNVTFRCDPISEHNRLYWYRQTLGQGPEFLTYFQNEAQLEKSRLLSDRFSAERPKGSFSTLEIQRTEQGDSAMYLCASSLTSGGYNEQFFGPGTRLTVL.

Concerning this clone: One end of the junction varies from germline; a read error may be responsible. This chain connects TRBV12-3 or TRBV12-4 to TRBJ1-1, with D tentatively TRBD1 (5 bases). The length of the CDR3 is 11 residues. The CDR3 sequence is CASSLGQGSVF. For the CDR3, the DNA is TGTGCCAGCAGTTTAGGTCAGGGTTCTGTCTTT.

This sequence joins TRBV7-9 and TRBJ2-7; TRBD2 matches 13 bases. Per germline, CDR1 SEHNR and CDR2 FQNEAQ (reference sequence). The CDR3 is 15 amino acids. Trimming cost V 6 bases and J 5 bases; bases outside gene matches: 7. The CDR3 here is CASSYGLAGVHEQYF. The CDR3 DNA is TGTGCCAGCAGTTACGGACTAGCGGGAGTACACGAGCAGTACTTC.

This clone has just one count. The chain links TRBV9 to TRBJ1-2; 7 bases line up with TRBD1. V shed 1 base, J shed 1 base, and the junction held 13 bases outside the gene matches. Germline V gene lookup returns CDR1 SGDLS and CDR2 YYNGEE. The CDR3 length is 18 residues. CDR3 amino acids: CASSVSIDRASLNYGYTF. CDR3 DNA: TGTGCCAGCAGCGTATCTATCGACAGGGCTTCGCTTAACTATGGCTACACCTTC.

The rearrangement uses TRBV10-2 and TRBJ2-5; 7 positions agree with TRBD1. This CDR3 is built from 14 residues. V was clipped by 2 bases and J by 5 bases; unmatched bases: 5. CDR1 and CDR2 (germline): WSHSY, SAAADI. CDR3: CASSETGAVETQYF. The CDR3, as DNA: TGCGCCAGCAGTGAGACAGGGGCAGTGGAGACCCAGTACTTC.

This clone was seen just once. The CDR3 reads CASRAGGRNIDNEQFF. CDR3 DNA: TGTGCCAGCAGGGCGGGAGGCCGTAATATCGACAATGAGCAGTTCTTC. The V gene is TRBV7-2, the J gene TRBJ2-1, with 8 bases fitting TRBD2. The CDR3 has 16 amino acids. The V and J ends lost 6 bases and 5 bases, in that order; junction bases with no gene match: 12. From germline, CDR1 is SGHTA and CDR2 FQGNSA.

The genes are TRBV5-6 and TRBJ2-5; D might be TRBD1 (5 bases). V shed 0 bases and J shed 5 bases, with 11 bases lying between them. In germline, CDR1 is SGHDT, CDR2 YYEEEE. This CDR3 is 14 amino acids long. CDR3 residues: CASSLVGREETQYF. DNA for the CDR3: TGTGCCAGCAGCTTGGTGGGGCGCGAGGAGACCCAGTACTTC.

This chain uses TRBV18 with TRBJ2-2; a weak D match, TRBD1 (6 bases). Germline V gene sequence: CDR1 KGHSH, CDR2 LQKENI. The CDR3 runs to 16 residues. V was pared by 3 bases and J by 4 bases, with 15 bases between. The CDR3 reads CASSPVGTTGTGELFF. CDR3 coding DNA: TGTGCCAGCTCACCCGTCGGGACAACGGGCACCGGGGAGCTGTTTTTT.